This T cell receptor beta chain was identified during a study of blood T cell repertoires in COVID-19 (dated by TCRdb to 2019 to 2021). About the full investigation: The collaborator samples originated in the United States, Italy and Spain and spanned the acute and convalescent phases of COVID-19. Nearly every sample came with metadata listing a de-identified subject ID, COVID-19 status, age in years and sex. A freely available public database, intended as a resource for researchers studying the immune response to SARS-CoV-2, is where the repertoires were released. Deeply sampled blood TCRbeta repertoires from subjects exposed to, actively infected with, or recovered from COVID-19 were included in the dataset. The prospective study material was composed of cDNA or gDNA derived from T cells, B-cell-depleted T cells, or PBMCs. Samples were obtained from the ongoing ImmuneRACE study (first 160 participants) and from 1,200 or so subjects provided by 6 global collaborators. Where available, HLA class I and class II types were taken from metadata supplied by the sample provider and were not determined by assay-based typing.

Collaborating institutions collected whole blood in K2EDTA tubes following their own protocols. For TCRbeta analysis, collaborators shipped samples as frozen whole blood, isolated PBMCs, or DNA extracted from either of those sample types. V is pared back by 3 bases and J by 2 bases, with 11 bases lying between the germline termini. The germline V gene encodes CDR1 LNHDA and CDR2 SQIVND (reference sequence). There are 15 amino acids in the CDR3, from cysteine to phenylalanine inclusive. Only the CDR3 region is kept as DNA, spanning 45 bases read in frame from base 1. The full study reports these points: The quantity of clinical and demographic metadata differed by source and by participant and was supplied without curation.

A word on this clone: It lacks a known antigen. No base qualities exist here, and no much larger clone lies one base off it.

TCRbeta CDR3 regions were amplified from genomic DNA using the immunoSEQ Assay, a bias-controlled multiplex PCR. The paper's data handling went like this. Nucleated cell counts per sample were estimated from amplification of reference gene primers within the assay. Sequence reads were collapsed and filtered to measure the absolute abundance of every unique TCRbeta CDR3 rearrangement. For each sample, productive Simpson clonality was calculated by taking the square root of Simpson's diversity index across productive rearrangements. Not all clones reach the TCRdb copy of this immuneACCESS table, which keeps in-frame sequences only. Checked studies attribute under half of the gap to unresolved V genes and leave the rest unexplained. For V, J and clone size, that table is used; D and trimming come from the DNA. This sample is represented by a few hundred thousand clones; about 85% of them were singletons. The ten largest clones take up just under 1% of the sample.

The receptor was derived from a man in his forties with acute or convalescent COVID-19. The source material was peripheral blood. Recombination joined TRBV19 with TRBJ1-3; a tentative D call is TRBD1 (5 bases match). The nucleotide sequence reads TGTGCCAGTAGTATCAGGGAGGTCGCTGGAAACACCATATATTTT. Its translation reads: CASSIREVAGNTIYF. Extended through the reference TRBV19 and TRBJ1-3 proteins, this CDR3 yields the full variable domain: DGGITQSPKYLFRKEGQNVTLSCEQNLNHDAMYWYRQDPGQGLRLIYYSQIVNDFQKGDIAEGYSVSREKKESFPLTVTSAQKNPTAFYLCASSIREVAGNTIYFGEGSWLTVV.